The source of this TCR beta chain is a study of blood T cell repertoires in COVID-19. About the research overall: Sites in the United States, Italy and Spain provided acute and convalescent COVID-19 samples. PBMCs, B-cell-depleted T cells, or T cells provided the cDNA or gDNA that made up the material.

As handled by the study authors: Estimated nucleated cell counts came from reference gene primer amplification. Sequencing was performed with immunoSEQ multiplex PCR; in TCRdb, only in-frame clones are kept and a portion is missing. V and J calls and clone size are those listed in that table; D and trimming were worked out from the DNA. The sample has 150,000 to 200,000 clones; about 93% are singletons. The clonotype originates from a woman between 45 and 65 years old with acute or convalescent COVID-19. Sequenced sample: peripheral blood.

In DNA, the CDR3 is TGTGCCAGCAGTGGGAAACAGGTTACCTACAATGAGCAGTTCTTC. Its protein is CASSGKQVTYNEQFF. This rearrangement joins TRBV25-1 to TRBJ2-1, with TRBD1 as a possible D gene (5 bases). Germline lookup yields CDR1 MGHDK and CDR2 SYGVNS. The germline V and J ends were trimmed by 4 bases and 2 bases, with 12 bases remaining between them. The CDR3 spans 15 residues.